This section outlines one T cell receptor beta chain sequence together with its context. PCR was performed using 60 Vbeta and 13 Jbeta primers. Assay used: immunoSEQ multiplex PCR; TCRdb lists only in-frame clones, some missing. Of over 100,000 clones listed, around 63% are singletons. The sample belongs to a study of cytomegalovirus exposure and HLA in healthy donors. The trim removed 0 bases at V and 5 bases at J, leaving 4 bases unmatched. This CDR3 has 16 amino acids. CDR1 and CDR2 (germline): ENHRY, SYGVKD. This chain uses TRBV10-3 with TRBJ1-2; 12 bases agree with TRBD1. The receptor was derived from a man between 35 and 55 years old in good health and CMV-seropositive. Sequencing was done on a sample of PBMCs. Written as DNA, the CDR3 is TGTGCCATCAGTGAGTCCCGGGACAGGGGGCTGTATGGCTACACCTTC. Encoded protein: CAISESRDRGLYGYTF.